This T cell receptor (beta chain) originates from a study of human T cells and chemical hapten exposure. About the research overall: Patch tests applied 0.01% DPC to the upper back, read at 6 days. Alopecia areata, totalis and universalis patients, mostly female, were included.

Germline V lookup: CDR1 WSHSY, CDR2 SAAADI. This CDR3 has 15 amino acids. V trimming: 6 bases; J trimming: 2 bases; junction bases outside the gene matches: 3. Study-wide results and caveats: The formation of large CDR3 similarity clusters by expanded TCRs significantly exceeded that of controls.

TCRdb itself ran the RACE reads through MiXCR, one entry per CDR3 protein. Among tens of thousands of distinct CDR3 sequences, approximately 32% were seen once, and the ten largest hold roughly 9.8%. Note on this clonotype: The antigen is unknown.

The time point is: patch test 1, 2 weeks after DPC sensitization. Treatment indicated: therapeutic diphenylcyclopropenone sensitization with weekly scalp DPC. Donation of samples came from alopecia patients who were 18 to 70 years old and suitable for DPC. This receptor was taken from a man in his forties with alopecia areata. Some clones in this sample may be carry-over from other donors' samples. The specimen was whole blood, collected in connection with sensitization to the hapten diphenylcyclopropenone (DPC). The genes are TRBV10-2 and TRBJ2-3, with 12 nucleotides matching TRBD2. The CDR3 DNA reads TGCGCCAGCAGAGGACTAGCGGGGACCACAGATACGCAGTATTTT. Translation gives CASRGLAGTTDTQYF.